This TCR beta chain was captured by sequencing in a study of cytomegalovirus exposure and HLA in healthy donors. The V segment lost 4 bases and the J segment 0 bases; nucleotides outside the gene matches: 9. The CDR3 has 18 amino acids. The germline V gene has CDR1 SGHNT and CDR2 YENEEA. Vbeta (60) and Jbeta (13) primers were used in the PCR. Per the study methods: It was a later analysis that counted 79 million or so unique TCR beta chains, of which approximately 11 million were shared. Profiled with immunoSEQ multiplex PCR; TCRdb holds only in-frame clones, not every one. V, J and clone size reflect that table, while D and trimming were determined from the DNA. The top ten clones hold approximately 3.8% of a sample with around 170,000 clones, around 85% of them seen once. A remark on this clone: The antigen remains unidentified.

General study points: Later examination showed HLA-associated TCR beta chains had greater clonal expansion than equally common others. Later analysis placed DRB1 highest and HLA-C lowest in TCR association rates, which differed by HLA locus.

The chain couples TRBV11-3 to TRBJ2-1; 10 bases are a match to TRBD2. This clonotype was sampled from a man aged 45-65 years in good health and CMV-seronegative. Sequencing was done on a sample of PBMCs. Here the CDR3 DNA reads TGTGCCAGCAGCTCCGGGGTAGCGGGGGGTAGCTCCTACAATGAGCAGTTCTTC. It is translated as CASSSGVAGGSSYNEQFF.